The clone carrying this T cell receptor (beta chain) has more than one count but fewer than ten. As yet, its antigen is unknown. These data are taken from a study of cytomegalovirus exposure and HLA in healthy donors. Findings of the study overall: CMV serostatus was the only recorded immune exposure for donors. A missense DCLRE1C variant was associated with V- and J-gene trimming of TCR beta chains in a later analysis, and an independent cohort replicated the association.

PCR amplification relied on 60 Vbeta primers (plus 13 Jbeta primers). Authors' data handling: Later, tens of millions of unique TCR beta chains were counted in an analysis, and roughly 10 million of them were shared. Method: immunoSEQ multiplex PCR; TCRdb's copy keeps in-frame clones and lacks some. V and J calls and clone size come straight from that table; D and trimming were deduced from the DNA. Counted here are around 190,000 clones, around a tenth occurring once; the ten biggest clones make up less than 1.5%. Trimming stripped 1 base from V and 7 bases from J, with 10 bases between. CDR1 and CDR2 (germline): LNHDA, SQIVND (reference sequence). This CDR3 comprises 13 residues.

The chain combines TRBV19 with TRBJ2-5, with D maybe TRBD1 (5 bases). The specimen sequenced was PBMCs. The sequence came from a woman aged 25-40 years in good health and CMV-seropositive. CDR3 protein: CASSIGNRRTQYF. In DNA form, the CDR3 reads TGTGCCAGTAGTATAGGGAACAGGAGGACCCAGTACTTC.